The 26 T cell receptor beta chains presented below share a single source sample, sequenced in a study of T cell repertoires in cytomegalovirus infection. These receptors lack a known antigen. TCRdb re-called the reads with MiXCR, one entry per CDR3 protein. The table has 230,000 or so distinct CDR3 sequences, 35% to 45% seen once. The material was CD8+ T cells from cultured PBMCs, obtained from culture after CMV antigen stimulation. The receptors were gathered from a human donor in good health (CMV status not recorded). Some clones in this sample may be carry-over from other donors' samples.

The sample holds a few counts of this clonotype. V usage is TRBV7-9 and J usage is TRBJ1-1; 7 bases align to TRBD1. The J segment lost 5 bases and the V segment lost 7 bases, leaving 7 bases of the junction unmatched. This CDR3 is built from 13 residues. Per the germline V gene, CDR1 is SEHNR and CDR2 is FQNEAQ (reference sequence). The CDR3 is CASTPRRGTEAFF. The CDR3 coding sequence is TGTGCCAGCACCCCCCGCAGGGGGACTGAAGCTTTCTTT.

A single count supports this clonotype. The chain links TRBV7-9 to TRBJ2-7; TRBD1 matches 9 bases. V trimming: 4 bases; J trimming: 0 bases; junction bases outside the gene matches: 7. This CDR3 is 16 amino acids long. Germline V CDR1 and CDR2: SEHNR, FQNEAQ (reference sequence). The CDR3 reads CASSSGGTGFSYEQYF. The CDR3 DNA sequence: TGTGCCAGCAGCTCAGGCGGGACAGGGTTCTCCTACGAGCAGTACTTC.

This clonotype appeared a few times. The chain is built from TRBV27 and TRBJ2-7; perhaps TRBD2 as D (6 bases). Germline V gene sequence: CDR1 MNHEY, CDR2 SMNVEV (reference sequence). The CDR3 has 12 amino acids. V was clipped by 1 base and J by 10 bases, with 11 bases between them. CDR3 residues: CASSLWGEAQYF. CDR3 bases: TGTGCCAGCAGTTTATGGGGGGAGGCCCAGTACTTC.

This clonotype was observed a few times. The chain links TRBV7-6 to TRBJ2-5, with a tentative D call TRBD1 (6 bases). The CDR3 extends over 17 amino acids. Germline values: CDR1 SGHVS, CDR2 FNYEAQ. The V and J ends lost 1 base and 0 bases respectively, with 15 bases between them. CDR3 amino acids: CASSLGSQTGYQETQYF. The CDR3 DNA follows: TGTGCCAGCAGCTTAGGGTCCCAAACAGGGTACCAAGAGACCCAGTACTTC.

This rearrangement joins TRBV27 to TRBJ2-2; TRBD1 or TRBD2 may be the D gene (5 bases each). V gave up 5 bases and J gave up 0 bases, with 13 bases separating them. Per the germline V gene, CDR1 is MNHEY and CDR2 is SMNVEV (reference sequence). The CDR3 runs to 16 residues. CDR3 amino acids: CASSTLGPTNTGELFF. CDR3 nucleotide sequence: TGTGCCAGCAGTACCTTGGGACCGACGAACACCGGGGAGCTGTTTTTT.

The chain has TRBV7-3 and TRBJ2-1; a weak D match, TRBD2 (6 bases). The CDR3 covers 16 residues. CDR1 and CDR2 from the germline V gene are SGHTA and FQGTGA. V was shortened by 5 bases and J by 8 bases, with 22 bases between the two germline ends. CDR3: CASSTMIVGGSDEQFF. The DNA for the CDR3 is TGTGCCAGCAGCACAATGATTGTGGGAGGTAGTGATGAGCAGTTCTTC.

The J gene is TRBJ2-5, the V gene TRBV7-9; D possibly corresponds to TRBD1 (6 bases). Germline V lookup: CDR1 SEHNR, CDR2 FQNEAQ (reference sequence). This CDR3 comprises 14 residues. Trimming took off 3 bases at V and 3 bases at J, with 11 bases between the two ends. CDR3 in amino acids: CASSFGDMEETQYF. For the CDR3, the DNA is TGTGCCAGCAGCTTCGGGGACATGGAAGAGACCCAGTACTTC.

The V call is TRBV29-1, the J call TRBJ2-3; 9 bases fit TRBD1. The trim removed 8 bases at V and 2 bases at J, leaving 17 bases unmatched. This CDR3 is 17 amino acids long. Germline V gives CDR1 SQVTM, CDR2 ANQGSEA. The CDR3 coding sequence is TGCAGCTCTATGGGACAGGGAGGAAGGAGGGACACAGATACGCAGTATTTT. Its protein product is CSSMGQGGRRDTDTQYF.

This clonotype has only a few counts. This chain links TRBV10-3 with TRBJ1-5; possible D gene TRBD1, 5 bases. Trimming pared 0 bases from V and 1 base from J, leaving 7 bases between. Germline lookup yields CDR1 ENHRY and CDR2 SYGVKD. The CDR3 runs 15 residues. CDR3 region: CAISESRASNQPQHF. In nucleotides, the CDR3 is TGTGCCATCAGTGAGTCCAGGGCCAGCAATCAGCCCCAGCATTTT.

This clonotype was observed a handful of times. This chain connects TRBV20-1 to TRBJ2-7; 11 nucleotides align to TRBD1. In germline, CDR1 is DFQATT, CDR2 SNEGSKA (reference sequence). CDR3 length: 14 residues. V lost 3 bases to trimming and J lost 3 bases; unmatched junction nucleotides: 4. For the CDR3, the DNA is TGCAGTGCTAGTCCCGGGACAGGGGGCTACGAGCAGTACTTC. Its translation: CSASPGTGGYEQYF.

About this clonotype itself: At one of its ends the junction is not consistent with the germline gene, which may arise from a read error. The chain employs TRBV7-6 and TRBJ2-7; D possibly corresponds to TRBD2 (6 bases). Germline loops: CDR1 SGHVS, CDR2 FNYEAQ. The CDR3 totals 15 residues. CDR3: CASSSLVTGRYEEYF. The DNA of the CDR3 is TGTGCCAGCAGCTCCCTCGTTACGGGGAGGTACGAGGAGTACTTC.

The chain couples TRBV6-2 or TRBV6-3 to TRBJ1-4, with 7 positions matching TRBD1. This CDR3 spans 13 amino acids. V dropped 2 bases and J dropped 6; count of bases not matched to a gene: 0. Germline V gene lookup returns CDR1 MNHEY and CDR2 SVGEGT. CDR3 amino acids: CASSYDRDEKLFF. The CDR3 DNA reads as TGTGCCAGCAGTTACGACAGGGATGAAAAACTGTTTTTT.

This clonotype was seen more than once but under ten times. The rearrangement joins TRBV19 to TRBJ2-1, with 7 positions matching TRBD2. Germline-derived CDR1 and CDR2 are LNHDA and SQIVND (reference sequence). With 3 bases clipped from V and 6 bases from J, the junction kept 8 bases outside the gene matches. The CDR3 loop spans 15 amino acids. DNA of the CDR3: TGTGCCAGTAGTATGCGGCGGGAGTCAGTCAATGAGCAGTTCTTC. This translates into CASSMRRESVNEQFF.

The rearrangement uses TRBV11-2 and TRBJ2-1; 8 positions agree with TRBD2. Trimming removed 3 bases from V and 4 bases from J; junction bases left unmatched: 5. This CDR3 is built from 15 residues. CDR1 is SGHAT, CDR2 FQNNGV, per germline. In DNA, the CDR3 is TGTGCCAGCAGCTTCTCACTAGCGGTATACAATGAGCAGTTCTTC. It yields the protein CASSFSLAVYNEQFF.

The chain uses TRBV7-9 and TRBJ1-1; D is unclear. Trimming removed 6 bases from V and 8 bases from J, with 13 bases in between. Germline lookup yields CDR1 SEHNR and CDR2 FQNEAQ (reference sequence). This CDR3 is 12 amino acids long. CDR3 residues: CASRPPEAEAFF. CDR3 in DNA: TGTGCCAGCAGACCCCCGGAGGCAGAAGCTTTCTTT. Filled out from reference TRBV7-9 and TRBJ1-1, the complete variable domain reads DTGVSQNPRHKITKRGQNVTFRCDPISEHNRLYWYRQTLGQGPEFLTYFQNEAQLEKSRLLSDRFSAERPKGSFSTLEIQRTEQGDSAMYLCASRPPEAEAFFGQGTRLTVV.

The chain uses TRBV7-3 and TRBJ2-1; TRBD2 matches 7 bases. Trimming removed 5 bases from V and 4 bases from J; junction bases left unmatched: 11. This CDR3 has 16 residues. Germline CDR1 and CDR2: SGHTA and FQGTGA. The CDR3 region is CASSPSSLAVYNEQFF. The CDR3 DNA sequence: TGTGCCAGCAGCCCGAGTTCGCTAGCGGTATACAATGAGCAGTTCTTC.

The chain links TRBV5-4 to TRBJ2-3, with D possibly being TRBD1 (6 bases). CDR1 SGHNT and CDR2 YYREEE come from the germline V gene (reference sequence). The CDR3 loop spans 15 amino acids. The V end lost 5 bases, the J end lost 2 bases, and 15 bases lay between the germline ends. The CDR3 coding sequence is TGTGCCAGCAGTTCTGGGCCAGGGGCCACAGATACGCAGTATTTT. Its protein is CASSSGPGATDTQYF.

V usage is TRBV10-3 and J usage is TRBJ1-2; TRBD1 is a possible D gene (6 bases). The CDR3 runs to 14 residues. Trimming took off 10 bases at V and 6 bases at J, with 21 bases between the two ends. The germline CDR1 and CDR2 sequences are ENHRY and SYGVKD. Here the CDR3 reads CATISLPGDDGYTF. CDR3 DNA sequence: TGTGCCACAATATCCCTCCCAGGGGATGATGGCTACACCTTC.

This clonotype has only a few counts. J is TRBJ2-1 and V is TRBV28, with D maybe TRBD2 (6 bases). Trimming left V 3 bases short and J 6 bases short, with 18 bases between. From germline, CDR1 is MDHEN and CDR2 SYDVKM. The CDR3 covers 16 residues. The CDR3 nucleotides read TGTGCCAGCAGTTTCAACCCCGCGGGCGGGATCAATGAGCAGTTCTTC. Translation gives CASSFNPAGGINEQFF.

V is TRBV11-1 and J is TRBJ2-2, with 7 bases lining up with TRBD1. Germline V CDR1 and CDR2: SGHAT, FQDESV (reference sequence). This CDR3 spans 14 amino acids. With 1 base clipped from V and 5 bases from J, the junction kept 1 base outside the gene matches. CDR3 residues: CASSLETGTGELFF. The CDR3 region has the DNA TGTGCCAGCAGCTTAGAGACAGGGACCGGGGAGCTGTTTTTT.

This clonotype was seen at least ten times. The V gene is TRBV7-9, the J gene TRBJ2-4, with 8 bases aligning to TRBD1. The CDR3 contains 16 residues. Germline V lookup: CDR1 SEHNR, CDR2 FQNEAQ (reference sequence). V lost 6 bases and J lost 1; bases outside the gene matches: 8. CDR3 loop: CASSRDRPKAKNIQYF. Here the CDR3 DNA reads TGTGCCAGCAGTCGGGACAGGCCCAAGGCCAAAAACATTCAGTACTTC.

This clonotype appeared once. The chain combines TRBV29-1 with TRBJ2-1; the D gene is possibly TRBD2 (6 bases). Per the germline V gene, CDR1 is SQVTM and CDR2 is ANQGSEA. There are 15 residues in the CDR3. Trimming left V 3 bases short and J 0 bases short, with 12 bases between. The CDR3 DNA is TGCAGCGTTGATTTTAGCGGAAGCTCCTACAATGAGCAGTTCTTC. It yields the protein CSVDFSGSSYNEQFF.

The chain couples TRBV3-1 to TRBJ2-5; TRBD1 aligns across 9 bases. Germline loops: CDR1 LGHDT, CDR2 YNNKEL (reference sequence). Trimming at V came to 0 bases and at J to 5 bases, leaving 4 bases not matched to a gene. The CDR3 sequence is 15 residues long. The CDR3 nucleotides are TGTGCCAGCAGCCAAGAATACAGGGGGCGTGAGACCCAGTACTTC. Residues: CASSQEYRGRETQYF.

This clonotype occurred a few times. This chain uses TRBV7-2 with TRBJ2-1, with unresolved D. Germline loops: CDR1 SGHTA, CDR2 FQGNSA. The CDR3 totals 13 residues. Trimming took off 3 bases at V and 8 bases at J, with 11 bases between the two ends. CDR3 sequence reads: CASSFLNLDEQFF. The CDR3 DNA follows: TGTGCCAGCAGCTTCTTGAATCTTGATGAGCAGTTCTTC.

The chain uses TRBV12-3 or TRBV12-4 and TRBJ1-1, with 9 positions matching TRBD1. The CDR3 runs to 16 residues. After removal of 3 bases from V and 3 bases from J, the junction contained 8 bases not matched to a gene. The CDR3 DNA follows: TGTGCCAGCAGTTTTTCGGGACAGGGATTTGACACTGAAGCTTTCTTT. This gives the protein CASSFSGQGFDTEAFF.

This clonotype has at least ten counts. The chain uses TRBV7-6 and TRBJ2-1, with D unresolved. CDR3 length: 16 amino acids. Trimming removed 0 bases from V and 0 bases from J, with 9 bases in between. The germline gives CDR1 SGHVS, CDR2 FNYEAQ. CDR3 sequence (DNA): TGTGCCAGCAGCTTAGCCGTTATTAACTCCTACAATGAGCAGTTCTTC. This encodes CASSLAVINSYNEQFF.